One sample yielded the 6 T cell receptor beta chains listed below, sequenced in a study of T cell repertoires in cytomegalovirus infection. Using its own MiXCR run on the reads, TCRdb lists one record per CDR3 protein. This sample carries around 900,000 distinct CDR3 sequences, roughly 30% of them seen once, and the ten largest clones take roughly 13%. These receptors' antigens are unknown. The sample was cultured CD8+ T cells from PBMCs, taken from culture after CMV antigen stimulation. The receptors shown here come from a human donor in good health (CMV status not recorded). Some clones in this sample may be carry-over from other donors' samples.

This clonotype is deemed medium-sized. The V call is TRBV7-2, the J call TRBJ2-5, with 9 bases matching TRBD1. The trim removed 5 bases at V and 7 bases at J, leaving 11 bases unmatched. Germline V gene data show CDR1 as SGHTA and CDR2 as FQGNSA. The CDR3 totals 15 residues. CDR3 in DNA: TGTGCCAGCAGCCCCCTATTAGGGGGACAGGGGACCCAGTACTTC. Translated, it gives CASSPLLGGQGTQYF.

This clonotype came up once. This sequence joins TRBV12-3 or TRBV12-4 and TRBJ2-5, with TRBD1 matching 10 bases. Trimming at V came to 5 bases and at J to 3 bases, leaving 3 bases not matched to a gene. This CDR3 region has 14 residues. The CDR3 bases are TGTGCCAGCAGTACCGGACAGGGGGAAGAGACCCAGTACTTC. This gives the protein CASSTGQGEETQYF.

V gene TRBV7-8 combines with J gene TRBJ2-4; D not resolved. V gave up 4 bases and J gave up 0 bases, with 13 bases separating them. The CDR3 sequence is 16 residues long. Germline V gene data show CDR1 as SGHVS and CDR2 as FQNEAQ. The CDR3 DNA is TGTGCCAGCAGCTCAGAGGTGAGGACAGCCAAAAACATTCAGTACTTC. As protein: CASSSEVRTAKNIQYF.

There are a few counts of this clonotype. The rearrangement joins TRBV12-3 or TRBV12-4 to TRBJ2-1; 9 bases fit TRBD1. The CDR3 is 11 residues long. V was clipped by 5 bases and J by 13 bases; unmatched bases: 3. The DNA of the CDR3 is TGTGCCAGCAGTCAGGACAGGGGACAGTTCTTC. Residues: CASSQDRGQFF.

This clonotype was counted between two and nine times. The rearrangement joins TRBV2 to TRBJ1-1, with D possibly TRBD1 on 5 matching bases. CDR1 is SNHLY and CDR2 is FYNNEI in the germline V gene. The V end lost 2 bases, the J end lost 1 base, and 8 bases lay between the germline ends. This CDR3 spans 14 amino acids. The CDR3, as DNA: TGTGCCAGCAGTGAATTGGGGGAGAACACTGAAGCTTTCTTT. It codes for CASSELGENTEAFF.

The gene calls are TRBV19 and TRBJ1-1; D ambiguous. Germline V gene sequence: CDR1 LNHDA, CDR2 SQIVND (reference sequence). This CDR3 region has 13 residues. Trimming took 5 bases from V and 5 from J, leaving 12 bases between them. The CDR3 loop reads CASSSFDGTEAFF. CDR3 DNA: TGTGCCAGTAGTTCCTTCGACGGGACTGAAGCTTTCTTT.